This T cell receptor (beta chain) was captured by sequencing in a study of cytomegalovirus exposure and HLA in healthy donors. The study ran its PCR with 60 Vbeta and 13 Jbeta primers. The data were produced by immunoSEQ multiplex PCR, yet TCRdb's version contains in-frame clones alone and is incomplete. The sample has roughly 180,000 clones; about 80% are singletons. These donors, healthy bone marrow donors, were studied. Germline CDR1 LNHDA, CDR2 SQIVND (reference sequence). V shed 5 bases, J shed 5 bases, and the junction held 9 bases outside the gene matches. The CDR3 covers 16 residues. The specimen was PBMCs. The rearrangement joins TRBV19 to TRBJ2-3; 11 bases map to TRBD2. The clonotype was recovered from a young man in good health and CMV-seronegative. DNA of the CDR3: TGTGCCAGTAGTTTACGACTAGCGGGGATCGGAGATACGCAGTATTTT. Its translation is CASSLRLAGIGDTQYF. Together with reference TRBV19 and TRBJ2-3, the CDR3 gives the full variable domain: DGGITQSPKYLFRKEGQNVTLSCEQNLNHDAMYWYRQDPGQGLRLIYYSQIVNDFQKGDIAEGYSVSREKKESFPLTVTSAQKNPTAFYLCASSLRLAGIGDTQYFGPGTRLTVL.